This entry lists 21 T cell receptor beta chains sequenced from one sample in a study of vaccination and CD4 T cells after COVID-19. No antigens are known for them. Cultured CD4+ T cell DNA underwent sequencing with the Oncomine TCR Beta short-read assay. MiXCR was run by TCRdb on the PCR reads, yielding one entry per CDR3 protein. The profile covers around 17,000 distinct CDR3 sequences, with about three quarters appearing a single time and more than 15% taken by the ten largest. Indicated treatment: roughly ten-day PBMC culture with coronavirus spike peptide pools or control peptides (ViraFEST assay). The sample consisted of CD4+ T cells from blood, cultured in vitro. Source of these receptors: a human donor who had recovered from COVID-19.

The V and J genes are TRBV11-2 and TRBJ2-5; 8 bases are shared with TRBD1. The V segment lost 5 bases and the J segment 5 bases; nucleotides outside the gene matches: 4. The CDR3 runs 13 residues. Looked up from germline, CDR1 is SGHAT and CDR2 is FQNNGV. DNA of the CDR3: TGTGCCAGCAGCCAGGGGGCCTGGGAGACCCAGTACTTC. Translated, it gives CASSQGAWETQYF. Full variable domain (remainder filled in from reference TRBV11-2 and TRBJ2-5): EAGVAQSPRYKIIEKRQSVAFWCNPISGHATLYWYQQILGQGPKLLIQFQNNGVVDDSQLPKDRFSAERLKGVDSTLKIQPAKLEDSAVYLCASSQGAWETQYFGPGTRLLVL.

The chain has TRBV20-1 and TRBJ2-3; 10 bases map to TRBD2. Losses at the gene ends were 0 bases for V and 1 base for J; bases not matched to a gene: 10. CDR1 and CDR2 (germline): DFQATT, SNEGSKA (reference sequence). There are 18 residues in the CDR3. CDR3 amino acids: CSARDLGLARAGTDTQYF. The DNA of the CDR3 is TGCAGTGCTAGAGATCTGGGACTAGCGAGGGCGGGCACAGATACGCAGTATTTT.

This clonotype was picked up one time. The chain has TRBV28 and TRBJ1-2; D might be TRBD1 (5 bases). V lost 1 base, J lost 3 bases, and 12 bases lay in between. There are 15 residues in the CDR3. Germline assignment: CDR1 MDHEN and CDR2 SYDVKM. CDR3 coding DNA: TGTGCCAGCAGTTTATATGGGGGAGGAGACTATGGCTACACCTTC. Translation gives CASSLYGGGDYGYTF.

This chain uses TRBV11-2 with TRBJ1-5; 7 nucleotides line up with TRBD1. V gave up 1 base and J gave up 1 base; unmatched junction bases: 1. Germline-derived CDR1 and CDR2 are SGHAT and FQNNGV. The CDR3 is made up of 15 amino acids. The CDR3 coding sequence is TGTGCCAGCAGCTTAGCGGGACAGAGCAATCAGCCCCAGCATTTT. Translated: CASSLAGQSNQPQHF.

The gene calls are TRBV6-1 and TRBJ1-6, with D tentatively TRBD1 (6 bases). In germline, CDR1 is MNHNS, CDR2 SASEGT. V lost 7 bases to trimming and J lost 6 bases, with 19 bases between them. The CDR3 is 16 residues long. The CDR3 nucleotides read TGTGCCAGCATTCCACCCGGGGGGGCCGGTAATTCACCCCTCCACTTT. Its translation is CASIPPGGAGNSPLHF.

CDR3 bases: TGTGCCAGCAGGAAGCGGCTAGCGGGAGGGCAGGCGAATAAAGGCTACGAGCAGTACTTC. It codes for CASRKRLAGGQANKGYEQYF. The rearrangement joins TRBV2 to TRBJ2-7; 12 bases agree with TRBD2. The CDR3 is 20 amino acids. V gave up 6 bases and J gave up 3 bases; unmatched junction bases: 21. The germline V gene encodes CDR1 SNHLY and CDR2 FYNNEI.

The chain carries TRBV27 and TRBJ1-2; 11 bases are a match to TRBD1. With V trimmed by 5 bases and J by 5 bases, 7 bases remained unmatched. The CDR3 totals 15 residues. The germline CDR1 and CDR2 sequences are MNHEY and SMNVEV (reference sequence). The CDR3 bases are TGTGCCAGCAGTCCGTGGACAGGGGGCGAATATGGCTACACCTTC. It is translated as CASSPWTGGEYGYTF.

This clonotype has only one observation. This chain connects TRBV5-4 to TRBJ1-1; maybe TRBD1 (5 bases). Germline V gene lookup returns CDR1 SGHNT and CDR2 YYREEE (reference sequence). V shed 3 bases and J shed 4 bases, with 13 bases lying between them. The CDR3 has 14 amino acids. The chain's CDR3 is CASSSGTYGTEAFF. CDR3 nucleotide sequence: TGTGCCAGCAGCTCCGGGACGTACGGCACTGAAGCTTTCTTT.

CDR3: CASSPPSGTDTQYF. CDR3 bases: TGTGCCAGCAGCCCCCCTAGCGGCACAGATACGCAGTATTTT. The V call is TRBV2, the J call TRBJ2-3, with a possible D match to TRBD2 (6 bases). The CDR3 extends over 14 amino acids. CDR1 SNHLY and CDR2 FYNNEI come from the germline V gene. V shed 6 bases and J shed 1 base, with 11 bases lying between them.

This clonotype was counted between two and nine times. The J gene is TRBJ1-5, the V gene TRBV20-1; D may be TRBD1 (5 bases). Germline V gene lookup returns CDR1 DFQATT and CDR2 SNEGSKA (reference sequence). With 3 bases removed from V and 5 bases from J, the gap between germline ends came to 11 bases. The CDR3 spans 13 residues. The CDR3 spells CSARRPGDQPQHF. The CDR3 DNA reads TGCAGTGCTAGGCGGCCGGGGGATCAGCCCCAGCATTTT.

V usage is TRBV21-1 and J usage is TRBJ2-7; the table's D call of TRBD2 was not tested on the DNA. TRBV21-1 is flagged as a pseudogene. The CDR3 is 16 amino acids. CDR3: CASSKDGREGLDEQYF. The CDR3 region has the DNA TGTGCCAGCAGCAAAGATGGCCGGGAGGGGCTGGACGAGCAGTACTTC.

The chain uses TRBV15 and TRBJ2-5, with D tentatively TRBD1 or TRBD2 (5 bases each). This CDR3 has 14 amino acids. Germline-derived CDR1 and CDR2 are LNHNV and YYDKDF (reference sequence). V lost 1 base to trimming and J lost 4 bases, with 10 bases between them. The CDR3 is CATSRATGTETQYF. Written as DNA, the CDR3 is TGTGCCACCAGCAGAGCGACCGGGACAGAGACCCAGTACTTC.

The chain links TRBV7-2 to TRBJ2-7; TRBD2 agrees at 9 bases. The CDR3 sequence is 17 residues long. J lost 3 bases, V lost 1 base, and 10 bases had no gene match. Germline V gene sequence: CDR1 SGHTA, CDR2 FQGNSA. The CDR3 spells CASSLEGSGRHVYEQYF. The DNA for the CDR3 is TGTGCCAGCAGCTTAGAGGGTAGCGGGAGACACGTCTACGAGCAGTACTTC.

The chain uses TRBV6-1 and TRBJ1-1; D perhaps matches TRBD1 (6 bases). V lost 4 bases, J lost 1 base, and 13 bases lay in between. This CDR3 has 15 residues. The germline gives CDR1 MNHNS, CDR2 SASEGT. The CDR3 DNA sequence: TGTGCCAGCAGTGGTCGGGACACACCGAACACTGAAGCTTTCTTT. This translates into CASSGRDTPNTEAFF.

This clonotype occurred a few times. The chain combines TRBV12-3 or TRBV12-4 with TRBJ1-1, with 7 bases that match TRBD1. Trimming took 2 bases from V and 6 from J; bases not matched to a gene: 3. The CDR3 sequence is 13 residues long. DNA for the CDR3: TGTGCCAGCAGTTTAAGGGGGCTCGCTGAAGCTTTCTTT. Translated, it gives CASSLRGLAEAFF.

V usage is TRBV25-1 and J usage is TRBJ1-2, with D possibly TRBD1 on 5 matching bases. The V gene lost 2 bases and the J gene lost 4 bases, with 8 bases spanning the gap. This CDR3 region has 13 residues. In germline, CDR1 is MGHDK, CDR2 SYGVNS. The CDR3 here is CASSEAGLYGYTF. In DNA, the CDR3 is TGTGCCAGCAGTGAAGCAGGGCTCTATGGCTACACCTTC.

The chain recombines TRBV7-9 with TRBJ1-5, with 7 bases fitting TRBD1. The CDR3 sequence is 17 residues long. Germline CDR1 is SEHNR and CDR2 is FQNEAQ (reference sequence). Losses at the gene ends were 7 bases for V and 0 bases for J; bases not matched to a gene: 12. CDR3 bases: TGTGCCAGCACCAGCTATTTCGGGACAGATAGCAATCAGCCCCAGCATTTT. As protein: CASTSYFGTDSNQPQHF.

CDR3 in DNA: TGTGCCAGTCGGGACAGGGAATACAATGAGCAGTTCTTC. The encoded protein is CASRDREYNEQFF. The chain links TRBV19 to TRBJ2-1, with TRBD1 identical over 9 bases. Trimming at V came to 8 bases and at J to 4 bases, leaving 3 bases not matched to a gene. Germline loops: CDR1 LNHDA, CDR2 SQIVND (reference sequence). This CDR3 region has 13 residues.

This chain links TRBV28 with TRBJ1-6, with 8 bases that match TRBD1. V dropped 5 bases and J dropped 11; count of bases not matched to a gene: 2. Germline-derived CDR1 and CDR2 are MDHEN and SYDVKM. This CDR3 is built from 12 residues. DNA for the CDR3: TGTGCCAGCAGTGCAGGGGGCGCACCCCTCCACTTT. Translated, it gives CASSAGGAPLHF.

This chain links TRBV6-1 with TRBJ2-1; TRBD2 matches at 9 bases. The CDR3 runs 15 residues. The V segment lost 2 bases and the J segment 9 bases; nucleotides outside the gene matches: 8. The germline V gene has CDR1 MNHNS and CDR2 SASEGT. This chain's CDR3 is CASSETVAGVGEQFF. The DNA for the CDR3 is TGTGCCAGCAGTGAAACGGTAGCGGGAGTGGGTGAGCAGTTCTTC.

The chain uses TRBV6-5 and TRBJ1-1, with D uncertain. V lost 0 bases, J lost 5 bases, and 13 bases lay in between. The CDR3 runs 15 residues. Germline V lookup: CDR1 MNHEY, CDR2 SVGAGI. CDR3 sequence reads: CASSYSNLLWTEAFF. The CDR3 DNA follows: TGTGCCAGCAGTTACTCGAATCTGCTGTGGACTGAAGCTTTCTTT.